This T cell receptor (beta chain) stems from a study of T cell clonotyping in hematopoietic cell transplantation. Study-level background: Cytoreduction preceded collection of pretransplant recipient samples.

Germline values: CDR1 SQVTM, CDR2 ANQGSEA. Trimming cost V 8 bases and J 0 bases; bases outside gene matches: 18. The CDR3 has 18 amino acids. Time point specified: recipient sample about 28 days before transplant, after cytoreduction. Blood collection times were about day -28 and days 30, 100, 180 posttransplant. The repertoire was sequenced with immunoSEQ multiplex PCR; TCRdb's copy has only in-frame clones and lacks some. The sample includes tens of thousands of clones, around 96% of them seen just once. Study-wide results and limits: Few recipient clonotypes overlapped donors; over 95% were de novo at given depth.

Concerning this clone itself: What it recognizes is unknown.

This clonotype was sampled from a woman aged 50 to 65 with acute myeloid leukemia. Some clones in this sample may be carry-over from other donors' samples. J is TRBJ2-1 and V is TRBV29-1; 8 bases line up with TRBD2. Sample: peripheral blood mononuclear cells, taken before stem cell transplant. This CDR3 is CSSSGTRKTLSSYNEQFF. CDR3 in DNA: TGCAGCTCCTCCGGGACTAGAAAGACCTTAAGCTCCTACAATGAGCAGTTCTTC.